The 11 T cell receptor beta chains reported below all come from one sample, sequenced in a study of blood T cell repertoires in COVID-19. TCRdb's copy holds only in-frame clones and misses some; the assay was immunoSEQ multiplex PCR. The table lists roughly 200,000 clones, 75% to 90% of them singletons. Sequencing was done on a sample of PBMCs or T cells enriched from blood (not recorded which). The receptor set was obtained from a woman in her thirties or forties with acute COVID-19.

In nucleotides, the CDR3 is TGTGCCAGCAGTTACTCGGGTAGCGGGAGCGTTGAGCAGTTCTTC. Translating gives CASSYSGSGSVEQFF. The chain is built from TRBV6-2 or TRBV6-3 and TRBJ2-1; 9 positions agree with TRBD2. Germline V lookup: CDR1 MNHEY, CDR2 SVGEGT. The CDR3 spans 15 residues. The V and J ends lost 0 bases and 9 bases, in that order; junction bases with no gene match: 6.

The J gene is TRBJ1-3, the V gene TRBV13; TRBD1 aligns across 8 bases. V shed 5 bases and J 2 bases; nucleotides not matched to a gene: 8. From germline, CDR1 is PRHDT and CDR2 FYEKMQ (reference sequence). The CDR3 is made up of 16 amino acids. This CDR3 is CASSHLSTGAGNTIYF. CDR3 DNA sequence: TGTGCCAGCAGCCATTTGTCGACAGGGGCTGGAAACACCATATATTTT.

In this sample, this clone turned up a few times. V usage is TRBV5-4 and J usage is TRBJ2-7, with 7 bases matching TRBD1. The CDR3 has 16 amino acids. CDR1 SGHNT and CDR2 YYREEE come from the germline V gene (reference sequence). Trimming removed 3 bases from V and 3 bases from J; junction bases left unmatched: 12. CDR3 region: CASSSRRPGGYYEQYF. For the CDR3, the DNA is TGTGCCAGCAGCTCACGGAGGCCAGGGGGTTACTACGAGCAGTACTTC.

The rearrangement joins TRBV28 to TRBJ1-3; D gene unclear. The V and J ends lost 6 bases and 0 bases respectively, with 9 bases between them. This CDR3 spans 14 amino acids. The germline gives CDR1 MDHEN, CDR2 SYDVKM. CDR3 protein: CASSKGVSGNTIYF. In nucleotides, the CDR3 is TGTGCCAGCAGCAAAGGAGTCTCTGGAAACACCATATATTTT.

The J gene is TRBJ2-1, the V gene TRBV6-2 or TRBV6-3, with TRBD2 matching over 11 bases. V gave up 2 bases and J gave up 7 bases; unmatched junction bases: 10. CDR1 and CDR2 (germline): MNHEY, SVGEGT. The CDR3 is 17 residues long. The CDR3 protein is CASSYVSGGALRNEQFF. CDR3 sequence (DNA): TGTGCCAGCAGTTACGTTAGCGGGGGGGCTTTGAGGAATGAGCAGTTCTTC.

The rearrangement links TRBV5-4 to TRBJ2-1; possibly TRBD2 for D (6 bases). Trimming removed 3 bases at V and 10 bases at J, with 11 bases between. CDR1 and CDR2 (germline): SGHNT, YYREEE (reference sequence). This CDR3 comprises 12 residues. In nucleotides, the CDR3 is TGTGCCAGCAGCTGGTTAGGAGGGGAGCAGTTCTTC. Protein: CASSWLGGEQFF.

The V gene is TRBV27, the J gene TRBJ2-2; 8 nucleotides align to TRBD1. The germline V gene encodes CDR1 MNHEY and CDR2 SMNVEV (reference sequence). V lost 3 bases and J lost 7; bases outside the gene matches: 4. This CDR3 region has 14 residues. CDR3 loop: CASSFSTGVGELFF. The CDR3, as DNA: TGTGCCAGCAGTTTTTCGACAGGGGTCGGGGAGCTGTTTTTT.

The V call is TRBV7-8, the J call TRBJ1-5; D remains ambiguous. Deletions cut 5 bases from V and 4 bases from J, with 9 bases between. Germline V CDR1 and CDR2: SGHVS, FQNEAQ. This CDR3 is 13 amino acids long. CDR3 nucleotide sequence: TGTGCCAGCAGCCGAACAATTAATCAGCCCCAGCATTTT. It is translated as CASSRTINQPQHF.

This chain joins TRBV7-8 and TRBJ1-2, with 10 bases matching TRBD1. Germline V gene lookup returns CDR1 SGHVS and CDR2 FQNEAQ. V lost 1 base, J lost 6 bases, and 2 bases stayed unmatched. This CDR3 region has 14 residues. The CDR3 loop is CASSLGQGANGYTF. In nucleotides, the CDR3 is TGTGCCAGCAGCTTAGGACAGGGGGCGAATGGCTACACCTTC.

V usage is TRBV5-1 and J usage is TRBJ2-7, with 9 bases identical to TRBD1. The CDR3 sequence is 18 residues long. The J segment lost 0 bases and the V segment lost 1 base, leaving 11 bases of the junction unmatched. CDR1 and CDR2 (germline): SGHRS, YFSETQ. The CDR3, as DNA: TGCGCCAGCAGCTTGAGGGACAGGGACTATACGAGCTCCTACGAGCAGTACTTC. Amino acids: CASSLRDRDYTSSYEQYF. Filled out from reference TRBV5-1 and TRBJ2-7, the complete variable domain reads KAGVTQTPRYLIKTRGQQVTLSCSPISGHRSVSWYQQTPGQGLQFLFEYFSETQRNKGNFPGRFSGRQFSNSRSEMNVSTLELGDSALYLCASSLRDRDYTSSYEQYFGPGTRLTVT.

The CDR3 coding sequence is TGTGCCAGTAGTACGCGGCGGTCCCCAGGGGAAGAGACCCAGTACTTC. It codes for CASSTRRSPGEETQYF. V and J are TRBV19 and TRBJ2-5; D perhaps matches TRBD1 (6 bases). Trimming left V 4 bases short and J 3 bases short, with 18 bases between. Germline V gene sequence: CDR1 LNHDA, CDR2 SQIVND (reference sequence). The CDR3 spans 16 residues.